What follows describes a single T cell receptor beta chain. Method: immunoSEQ multiplex PCR; TCRdb's copy keeps in-frame clones and lacks some. The data hold over a million clones, with around 78% observed a single time. This record belongs to a study of shared clonotypes between healthy human individuals. Germline CDR1 is SQVTM and CDR2 is ANQGSEA. The CDR3 length is 14 residues. The V end lost 5 bases, the J end lost 1 base, and 11 bases lay between the germline ends. This chain joins TRBV29-1 and TRBJ2-2; D may be TRBD2 (6 bases). This sequence originates from a man aged 18-30 years in good health. Some clones in this sample may be carry-over from other donors' samples. The sample was memory CD4+ T cells from PBMCs. The subset is: CD45RA-negative fraction. This CDR3 is CSVLGTVNTGELFF. The CDR3 DNA reads TGCAGCGTTCTTGGGACTGTGAACACCGGGGAGCTGTTTTTT.